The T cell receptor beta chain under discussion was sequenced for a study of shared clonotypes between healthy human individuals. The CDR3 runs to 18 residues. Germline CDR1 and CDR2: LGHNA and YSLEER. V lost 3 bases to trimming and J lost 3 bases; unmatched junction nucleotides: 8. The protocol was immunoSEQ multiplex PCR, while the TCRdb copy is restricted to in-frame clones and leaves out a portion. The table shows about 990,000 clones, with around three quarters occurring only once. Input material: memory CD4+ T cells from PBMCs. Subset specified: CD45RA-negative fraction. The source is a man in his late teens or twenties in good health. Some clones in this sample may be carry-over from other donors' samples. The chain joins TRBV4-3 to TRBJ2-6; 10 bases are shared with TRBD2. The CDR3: CASSQASGSLFGANVLTF. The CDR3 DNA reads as TGCGCCAGCAGCCAGGCTAGCGGGAGCCTGTTTGGGGCCAACGTCCTGACTTTC.